These 10 T cell receptor beta chains came from one sample sequenced in a study of T cells in Graves' hyperthyroidism and ophthalmopathy. TCR beta CDR3 region amplification was performed from RNA transcripts. In the first-round RT-PCR of the TCR CDR3, the HTBI primer set was used. TCRdb reprocessed the multiplex PCR reads via MiXCR and lists one record per CDR3 protein. The sample contains 400,000 to 550,000 distinct CDR3 sequences, approximately 15% of which appear only once. Sample: blood. These TCRs come from a woman between 18 and 29 years old with Graves' hyperthyroidism.

This clonotype showed up many times. Written as DNA, the CDR3 is TGTGCCAGCTCACAAGGGTTCGACTACAATGAGCAGTTCTTC. This encodes CASSQGFDYNEQFF. The gene calls are TRBV18 and TRBJ2-1, with no clear D. Germline CDR1 KGHSH, CDR2 LQKENI. The CDR3 is 14 amino acids. V lost 4 bases and J lost 3, with 10 bases in between.

The chain links TRBV19 to TRBJ2-2; either TRBD1 or TRBD2 may supply D (5 bases each). The V gene lost 3 bases and the J gene lost 4 bases, with 12 bases spanning the gap. The CDR3 totals 15 residues. The germline CDR1 and CDR2 sequences are LNHDA and SQIVND (reference sequence). The CDR3 reads CASSIEGWGTGELFF. The CDR3 coding sequence is TGTGCCAGTAGTATCGAGGGGTGGGGCACCGGGGAGCTGTTTTTT.

This clonotype has ten or more counts. The J gene is TRBJ1-1, the V gene TRBV6-6; weak D call: TRBD1 (5 bases). Germline CDR1 MNHNY, CDR2 SVGAGI (reference sequence). V lost 2 bases and J 1 base, leaving 20 bases between the germline ends. The CDR3 runs 18 residues. The CDR3 reads CASSYAVRLGVRNTEAFF. CDR3 bases: TGTGCCAGCAGTTACGCGGTGCGTTTGGGGGTAAGGAACACTGAAGCTTTCTTT.

This clonotype was observed many times. The J gene is TRBJ1-1, the V gene TRBV5-1; TRBD1 matches at 8 bases. Germline V gene sequence: CDR1 SGHRS, CDR2 YFSETQ. V gave up 7 bases and J gave up 7 bases; unmatched junction bases: 15. This CDR3 contains 15 residues. The CDR3 coding sequence is TGCGCCAGCCAGACCGGACAGGGTGGGTCAGGTGAAGCTTTCTTT. Its protein is CASQTGQGGSGEAFF.

This clonotype was observed at least ten times. This chain joins TRBV20-1 and TRBJ1-5, with 7 bases fitting TRBD1. Germline trimming cut 1 base from V and 4 bases from J; bases unmatched to any gene: 4. The CDR3 totals 14 residues. Germline values: CDR1 DFQATT, CDR2 SNEGSKA (reference sequence). The CDR3 bases are TGCAGTGCTAGAGGGGACAGCAGAAATCAGCCCCAGCATTTT. Translated, it gives CSARGDSRNQPQHF.

There are a few counts of this clonotype. The CDR3 here is CASSIGDLRNGYTF. The CDR3 DNA sequence: TGTGCCAGTAGTATTGGGGATTTAAGGAATGGCTACACCTTC. The chain carries TRBV19 and TRBJ1-2; D not resolved. CDR3 size: 14 residues. From germline, CDR1 is LNHDA and CDR2 SQIVND (reference sequence). Trimming removed 3 bases at V and 6 bases at J, with 14 bases between.

This clonotype was seen at least ten times. The DNA for the CDR3 is TGCAGCGTTCCTAAGAGGGCAACGAACACTGAAGCTTTCTTT. The encoded protein is CSVPKRATNTEAFF. The chain combines TRBV29-1 with TRBJ1-1, with D hard to call. The CDR3 is made up of 14 amino acids. From germline, CDR1 is SQVTM and CDR2 ANQGSEA. Trimming removed 5 bases at V and 1 base at J, with 14 bases between.

This clonotype was detected many times. The V gene is TRBV9, the J gene TRBJ2-2; no clear D gene. CDR3 length: 13 residues. Germline V lookup: CDR1 SGDLS, CDR2 YYNGEE. Trimming removed 3 bases at V and 2 bases at J, with 5 bases between. CDR3 protein: CASSALNTGELFF. The CDR3 DNA reads TGTGCCAGCAGCGCGTTAAACACCGGGGAGCTGTTTTTT.

Many counts were recorded for this clonotype. The rearrangement links TRBV2 to TRBJ2-1; 13 nucleotides match TRBD2. CDR3 length equals 18 residues. The J segment lost 5 bases and the V segment lost 8 bases, leaving 15 bases of the junction unmatched. From germline, CDR1 is SNHLY and CDR2 FYNNEI. The CDR3 DNA follows: TGTGCCAGCGCCCGACTAGCGGGAGGCAATCGGGCACACAATGAGCAGTTCTTC. Translation: CASARLAGGNRAHNEQFF.

This clonotype was picked up many times. This sequence joins TRBV20-1 and TRBJ1-1, with a tentative D call TRBD1 (5 bases). V was cut by 6 bases and J by 2 bases, with 25 bases left in between. CDR1 is DFQATT and CDR2 is SNEGSKA in the germline V gene (reference sequence). The CDR3 loop spans 17 amino acids. CDR3 bases: TGCAGTGCACTAGCAGTCGGGGCAACGCTACTTAACACTGAAGCTTTCTTT. The encoded protein is CSALAVGATLLNTEAFF.